This T cell receptor (beta chain) was obtained from a study of metastatic and nonmetastatic thyroid tumors. TCRdb re-called the PCR reads through MiXCR. This sample has roughly 30,000 clones, with approximately 22% found just once. CDR1 and CDR2 (germline): LNHDA, SQIVND (reference sequence). V dropped 6 bases and J dropped 5; count of bases not matched to a gene: 11. This CDR3 spans 15 amino acids. This clone was detected many times. Prior to thyroid surgery, none of the patients had received any treatment. The sample comprised blood. The V call is TRBV19, the J call TRBJ2-7; TRBD1 aligns across 9 bases. The TCR sequence derives from a female donor with papillary thyroid cancer or a benign thyroid nodule (not recorded which). Some clones in this sample may be carry-over from other donors' samples. The CDR3: CASSKRTGARDEQYF. The DNA for the CDR3 is TGTGCCAGTAGCAAGCGGACAGGGGCTAGAGACGAGCAGTACTTC.